This TCR beta chain was observed in a study of blood T cell repertoires in COVID-19 (dated by TCRdb to between 2020 and 2021). Looking at the study overall: The collaborator samples originated in the United States, Italy and Spain and spanned the acute and convalescent phases of COVID-19. The material from the prospective study consisted of cDNA or gDNA derived from T cells, B-cell-depleted T cells, or PBMCs. Nearly every sample came with metadata listing a de-identified subject ID, COVID-19 status, age in years and sex. The repertoires were released in a freely available public database meant as a resource for research on the immune response to SARS-CoV-2. Subjects who had been exposed to COVID-19, were actively infected with it, or had recovered from it provided the deeply sampled blood TCRbeta repertoires that made up the dataset. Samples were obtained from the ongoing ImmuneRACE study (first 160 participants) and from over 1,000 subjects provided by 6 global collaborators. Where HLA class I and class II types were available, the types were taken from metadata supplied by the sample provider, not from assay-based typing. On the study overall, not on this receptor specifically: How much clinical and demographic metadata was included differed by source and by participant, and the metadata was provided uncurated.

Remarks on this clone: Its antigen is unknown. Base quality data are lacking; no much larger clone is found one base away.

TCRbeta CDR3 regions were amplified from genomic DNA using the immunoSEQ Assay, a bias-controlled multiplex PCR. On the authors' methods: The number of nucleated cells in each sample was estimated by amplification of reference gene primers within the assay. To quantify the absolute abundance of each unique TCRbeta CDR3 rearrangement, sequence reads were collapsed and filtered. For each sample, productive Simpson clonality was calculated as the square root of Simpson's diversity index over productive rearrangements. Not all clones reach the TCRdb copy of this immuneACCESS table, which keeps in-frame sequences only. Checked studies attribute under half of the gap to unresolved V genes and leave the rest unexplained. The V and J calls and clone size are taken from that table; D and trimming were inferred from the DNA. The sample table shows 130,000 to 150,000 clones, and approximately 91% are seen once. Over 9.5% of the sample belongs to the ten largest clones.

Collaborating institutions collected whole blood in K2EDTA tubes following their own protocols. Collaborator samples were shipped for TCRbeta analysis as frozen whole blood, isolated PBMCs, or DNA extracted from either sample type. The junction shows trimming of 4 bases on V and 5 bases on J, and the gene matches do not reach 9 bases of it. From the cysteine through the phenylalanine, the CDR3 covers 16 amino acids. The CDR3 DNA has 48 bases and is translated from base 1. CDR1 and CDR2, looked up from the germline V gene (reference sequence), are LGHDT and YNNKEL. The sample consisted of peripheral blood. The chain couples TRBV3-1 (or the pseudogene TRBV3-2) to TRBJ2-2; 8 middle bases align to TRBD2. The sequence was obtained from a man in his forties or fifties with active or convalescent COVID-19. The CDR3 loop reads CASSRGSSGSTGELFF. At the DNA level, the sequence is TGTGCCAGCAGCCGCGGATCGAGCGGGAGTACCGGGGAGCTGTTTTTT.